This T cell receptor (beta chain) was sequenced in a study of blood T cell repertoires in COVID-19. Study overall: Sites across the United States, Italy and Spain contributed samples from acute and convalescent COVID-19. Sources were T cells, B-cell-depleted T cells, or PBMCs; the material itself was cDNA or gDNA.

The data were produced by immunoSEQ multiplex PCR, yet TCRdb's version contains in-frame clones alone and is incomplete. Among hundreds of thousands of clones listed, about 90% were seen once. The germline V gene has CDR1 SGHRS and CDR2 YFSETQ. The CDR3 length is 14 residues. Trimming took off 3 bases at V and 7 bases at J, with 14 bases between the two ends. The clonotype was recovered from a woman in her 40s who had recovered from COVID-19. V usage is TRBV5-1 and J usage is TRBJ2-1; unclear D gene. The sequencing sample was made of peripheral blood. The CDR3 DNA reads as TGCGCCAGCAGCTGGGCCCCACAAGGAAATGAGCAGTTCTTC. This gives the protein CASSWAPQGNEQFF.